The source of this T cell receptor (beta chain) is a study of technical replicates of blood from a handful of donors. The V gene end was trimmed by 5 bases and the J gene end by 14 bases; junction bases not matched to a gene: 13. CDR1 SEHNR and CDR2 FQNEAQ come from the germline V gene (reference sequence). The CDR3 runs to 13 residues. Only in-frame clones appear in the TCRdb table, and some are missing; sequencing was by immunoSEQ multiplex PCR. The data contain about 100,000 clones, about 96% of them singletons. J is TRBJ1-1 and V is TRBV7-9; 8 bases align to TRBD1. Sequencing input: T cells isolated from PBMCs. The receptor's source is a human donor in good health. Written as DNA, the CDR3 is TGTGCCAGCAGCATTGGACAGGGTGGGCGTCGCTTCTTT. This encodes CASSIGQGGRRFF. Full variable domain (remainder filled in from reference TRBV7-9 and TRBJ1-1): DTGVSQNPRHKITKRGQNVTFRCDPISEHNRLYWYRQTLGQGPEFLTYFQNEAQLEKSRLLSDRFSAERPKGSFSTLEIQRTEQGDSAMYLCASSIGQGGRRFFGQGTRLTVV.